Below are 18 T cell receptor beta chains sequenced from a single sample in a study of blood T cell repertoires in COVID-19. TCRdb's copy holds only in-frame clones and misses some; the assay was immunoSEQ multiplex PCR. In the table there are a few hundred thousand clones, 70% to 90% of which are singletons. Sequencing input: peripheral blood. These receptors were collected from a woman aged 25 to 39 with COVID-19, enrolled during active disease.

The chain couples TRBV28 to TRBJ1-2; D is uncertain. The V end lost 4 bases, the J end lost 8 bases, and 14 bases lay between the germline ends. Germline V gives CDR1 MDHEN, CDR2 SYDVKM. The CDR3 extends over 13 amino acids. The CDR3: CASSSYVPEGYTF. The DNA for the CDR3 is TGTGCCAGCAGTTCCTACGTACCTGAGGGCTACACCTTC.

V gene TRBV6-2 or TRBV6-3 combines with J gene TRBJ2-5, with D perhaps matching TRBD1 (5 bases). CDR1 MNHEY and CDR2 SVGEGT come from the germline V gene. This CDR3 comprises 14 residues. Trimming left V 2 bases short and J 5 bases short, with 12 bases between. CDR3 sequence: CASSYGHLIETQYF. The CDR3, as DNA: TGTGCCAGCAGTTACGGACACCTTATCGAGACCCAGTACTTC.

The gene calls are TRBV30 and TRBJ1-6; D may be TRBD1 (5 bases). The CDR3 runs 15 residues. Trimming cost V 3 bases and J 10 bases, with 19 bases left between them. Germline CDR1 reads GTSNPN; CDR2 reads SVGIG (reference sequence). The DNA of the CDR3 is TGTGCCTGGAGGTGGCATCAGGGCCGTGAATCACCCCTCCACTTT. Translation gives CAWRWHQGRESPLHF.

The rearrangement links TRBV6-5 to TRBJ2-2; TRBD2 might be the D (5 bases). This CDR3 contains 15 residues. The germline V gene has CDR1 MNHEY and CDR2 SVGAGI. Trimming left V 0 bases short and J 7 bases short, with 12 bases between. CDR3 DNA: TGTGCCAGCAGTTACTCGACGAGCGGCTACGGGGAGCTGTTTTTT. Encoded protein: CASSYSTSGYGELFF.

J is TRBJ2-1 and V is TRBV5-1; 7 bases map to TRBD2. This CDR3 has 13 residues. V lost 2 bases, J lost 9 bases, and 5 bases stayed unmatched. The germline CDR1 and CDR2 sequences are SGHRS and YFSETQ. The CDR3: CASSLAGRGEQFF. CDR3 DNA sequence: TGCGCCAGCAGCTTAGCGGGACGGGGTGAGCAGTTCTTC.

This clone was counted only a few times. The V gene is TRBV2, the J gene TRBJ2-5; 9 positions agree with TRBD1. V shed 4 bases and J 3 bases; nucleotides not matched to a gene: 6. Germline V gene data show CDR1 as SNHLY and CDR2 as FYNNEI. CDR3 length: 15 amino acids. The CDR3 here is CASSGDRERKETQYF. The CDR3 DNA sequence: TGTGCCAGCAGTGGGGACAGGGAGAGGAAAGAGACCCAGTACTTC.

CDR3 in amino acids: CASSTDRGRNYGYTF. CDR3 DNA sequence: TGTGCCAGTAGTACCGACAGGGGGCGAAACTATGGCTACACCTTC. The chain has TRBV19 and TRBJ1-2; 10 bases agree with TRBD1. CDR1 is LNHDA, CDR2 SQIVND, per germline (reference sequence). Trimming removed 4 bases from V and 2 bases from J; junction bases left unmatched: 4. This CDR3 contains 15 residues.

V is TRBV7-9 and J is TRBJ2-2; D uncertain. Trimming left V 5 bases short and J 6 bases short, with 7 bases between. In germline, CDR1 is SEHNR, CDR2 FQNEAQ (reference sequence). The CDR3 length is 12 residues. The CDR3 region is CASSPSPGELFF. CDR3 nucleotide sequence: TGTGCCAGCAGCCCATCCCCCGGGGAGCTGTTTTTT.

The CDR3 sequence: CASGSSGGRPQFF. The DNA for the CDR3 is TGTGCCAGCGGCTCCTCGGGCGGGAGGCCCCAGTTCTTC. The V gene is TRBV6-6, the J gene TRBJ2-1; 8 positions match TRBD2. Germline V gene data show CDR1 as MNHNY and CDR2 as SVGAGI (reference sequence). Unmatched junction bases numbered 13, after V lost 8 bases and J lost 13 bases. This CDR3 comprises 13 residues.

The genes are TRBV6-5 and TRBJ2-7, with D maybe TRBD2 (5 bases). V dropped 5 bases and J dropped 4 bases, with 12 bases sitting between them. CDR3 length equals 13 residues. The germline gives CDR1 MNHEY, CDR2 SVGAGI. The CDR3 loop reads CASSQARGYEQYF. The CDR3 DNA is TGTGCCAGCAGTCAGGCCCGGGGTTACGAGCAGTACTTC.

The chain's CDR3 is CASSLAWGGTGELFF. CDR3 coding DNA: TGTGCCAGCAGCTTAGCGTGGGGGGGAACCGGGGAGCTGTTTTTT. The genes are TRBV11-2 and TRBJ2-2; 7 positions agree with TRBD2. Germline assignment: CDR1 SGHAT and CDR2 FQNNGV. The CDR3 is made up of 15 amino acids. Germline trimming cut 1 base from V and 5 bases from J; bases unmatched to any gene: 4.

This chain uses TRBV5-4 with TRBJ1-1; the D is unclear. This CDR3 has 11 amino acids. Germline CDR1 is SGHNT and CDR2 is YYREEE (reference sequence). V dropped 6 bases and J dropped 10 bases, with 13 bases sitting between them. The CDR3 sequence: CASINRGRAFF. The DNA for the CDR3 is TGTGCCAGCATCAATCGGGGTAGAGCTTTCTTT.

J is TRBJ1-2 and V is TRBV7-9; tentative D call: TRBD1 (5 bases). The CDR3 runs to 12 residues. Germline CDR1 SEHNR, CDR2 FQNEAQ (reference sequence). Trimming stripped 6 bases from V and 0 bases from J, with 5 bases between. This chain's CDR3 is CASRGPNYGYTF. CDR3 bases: TGTGCCAGCAGGGGGCCTAACTATGGCTACACCTTC.

CDR3 protein: CASSIGQGLSTDTQYF. CDR3 bases: TGTGCCAGTAGTATAGGGCAGGGCTTGAGCACAGATACGCAGTATTTT. The genes are TRBV19 and TRBJ2-3; possibly TRBD1 for D (5 bases). This CDR3 has 16 residues. V lost 1 base to trimming and J lost 0 bases, with 11 bases between them. Germline-derived CDR1 and CDR2 are LNHDA and SQIVND (reference sequence).

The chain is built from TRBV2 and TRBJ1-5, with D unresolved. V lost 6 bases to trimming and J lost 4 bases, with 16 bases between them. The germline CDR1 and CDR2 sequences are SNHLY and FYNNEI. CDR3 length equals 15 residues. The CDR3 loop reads CASRSDGGGNQPQHF. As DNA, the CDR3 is TGTGCCAGCAGGTCGGACGGAGGCGGTAATCAGCCCCAGCATTTT.

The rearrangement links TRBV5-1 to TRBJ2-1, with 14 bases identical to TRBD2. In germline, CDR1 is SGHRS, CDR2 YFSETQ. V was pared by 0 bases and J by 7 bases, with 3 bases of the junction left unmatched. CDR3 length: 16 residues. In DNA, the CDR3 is TGCGCCAGCAGCTTGGCCGGACTAGCGGGGGGTAATGAGCAGTTCTTC. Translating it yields CASSLAGLAGGNEQFF. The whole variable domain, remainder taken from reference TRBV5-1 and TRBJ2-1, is KAGVTQTPRYLIKTRGQQVTLSCSPISGHRSVSWYQQTPGQGLQFLFEYFSETQRNKGNFPGRFSGRQFSNSRSEMNVSTLELGDSALYLCASSLAGLAGGNEQFFGPGTRLTVL.

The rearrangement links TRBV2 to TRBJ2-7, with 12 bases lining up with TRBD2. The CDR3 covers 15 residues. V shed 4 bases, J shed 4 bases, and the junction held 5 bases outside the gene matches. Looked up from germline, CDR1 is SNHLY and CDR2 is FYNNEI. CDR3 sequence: CASSGTSGMSYEQYF. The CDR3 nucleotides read TGTGCCAGCAGTGGGACTAGCGGGATGTCTTACGAGCAGTACTTC.

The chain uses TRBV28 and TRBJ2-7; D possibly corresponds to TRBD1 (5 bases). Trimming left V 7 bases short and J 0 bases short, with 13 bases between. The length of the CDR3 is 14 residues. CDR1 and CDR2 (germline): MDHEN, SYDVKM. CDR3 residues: CASTRPGISYEQYF. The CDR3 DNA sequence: TGTGCCAGCACCCGACCAGGGATCTCCTACGAGCAGTACTTC.